One sample yielded the 10 T cell receptor beta chains listed below, sequenced in a study of shared clonotypes between healthy human individuals. Assay: immunoSEQ multiplex PCR; the TCRdb copy retains only in-frame clones and omits some. The table records under 2.5 million clones, around 92% of them present only once. Sequencing used naive CD4+ T cells from PBMCs. Subset of the sample: CD45RA+ positively selected. These receptors originate from a young man in good health. Some clones in this sample may be carry-over from other donors' samples.

V gene TRBV7-2 combines with J gene TRBJ2-5; D is perhaps TRBD2 (5 bases). The CDR3 contains 14 residues. The germline V gene has CDR1 SGHTA and CDR2 FQGNSA. The germline V and J ends were trimmed by 2 bases and 4 bases, with 11 bases remaining between them. CDR3 sequence: CASSLIEGIETQYF. The CDR3 DNA reads as TGTGCCAGCAGCTTAATCGAGGGAATAGAGACCCAGTACTTC.

The chain combines TRBV15 with TRBJ2-1; D unresolved. The V and J ends lost 4 bases and 0 bases respectively, with 10 bases between them. The CDR3 loop spans 15 amino acids. Per the germline V gene, CDR1 is LNHNV and CDR2 is YYDKDF (reference sequence). The CDR3 sequence: CATSTRSGSYNEQFF. In nucleotides, the CDR3 is TGTGCCACCAGCACACGGTCGGGCTCCTACAATGAGCAGTTCTTC.

The V and J genes are TRBV10-3 and TRBJ1-2; D unclear. V lost 8 bases and J 1 base, leaving 17 bases between the germline ends. The CDR3 extends over 15 amino acids. Germline V gene sequence: CDR1 ENHRY, CDR2 SYGVKD. The CDR3 protein is CAIHSGGGSNYGYTF. The CDR3 coding sequence is TGTGCCATCCACTCCGGAGGCGGTAGTAACTATGGCTACACCTTC.

The chain recombines TRBV28 with TRBJ1-4, with 9 bases aligning to TRBD1. The germline CDR1 and CDR2 sequences are MDHEN and SYDVKM. This CDR3 comprises 15 residues. V lost 5 bases, J lost 7 bases, and 8 bases stayed unmatched. CDR3 region: CASSVTGGEGEKLFF. The CDR3 region has the DNA TGTGCCAGCAGTGTCACAGGGGGCGAGGGTGAAAAACTGTTTTTT.

The chain joins TRBV19 to TRBJ2-2; 7 bases agree with TRBD1. V lost 7 bases and J lost 4; bases outside the gene matches: 6. Germline assignment: CDR1 LNHDA and CDR2 SQIVND (reference sequence). The CDR3 runs 14 residues. The CDR3 here is CASKQGSGTGELFF. Written as DNA, the CDR3 is TGTGCCAGTAAACAGGGGTCGGGCACCGGGGAGCTGTTTTTT.

The chain employs TRBV14 and TRBJ1-1; D is undetermined. This CDR3 spans 16 amino acids. The V gene's germline CDR1 is SGHDN and CDR2 FVKESK. Between the trimmed V and J ends, which lost 1 base and 0 bases, there was a span of 12 bases. The CDR3 loop is CASSQALGSMNTEAFF. DNA for the CDR3: TGTGCCAGCAGCCAAGCTCTAGGAAGCATGAACACTGAAGCTTTCTTT.

The chain recombines TRBV5-4 with TRBJ2-5; no firm D call. The CDR3 is made up of 14 amino acids. V was shortened by 3 bases and J by 3 bases, with 12 bases between the two germline ends. Germline CDR1 SGHNT, CDR2 YYREEE (reference sequence). The CDR3 DNA reads TGTGCCAGCAGCTCCTTGTCATTTGAAGAGACCCAGTACTTC. The encoded protein is CASSSLSFEETQYF.

The chain combines TRBV10-3 with TRBJ1-6, with TRBD1 as a possible D gene (6 bases). Trimming shortened V by 8 bases and J by 5 bases, and 10 bases separated the two germline ends. The germline gives CDR1 ENHRY, CDR2 SYGVKD. The CDR3 consists of 13 residues. CDR3 DNA: TGTGCCATCGCCACAGGGAATAATTCACCCCTCCACTTT. This encodes CAIATGNNSPLHF.

As concerns this clone: Distinct nucleotide sequences in the sample also encode this CDR3. The V gene is TRBV7-3, the J gene TRBJ2-2; D call uncertain. This CDR3 has 16 amino acids. Between the trimmed V and J ends, which lost 2 bases and 0 bases, there was a span of 10 bases. Germline V gives CDR1 SGHTA, CDR2 FQGTGA. The DNA for the CDR3 is TGTGCCAGCAGCTTATTTGGCGGTGCGAACACCGGGGAGCTGTTTTTT. This gives the protein CASSLFGGANTGELFF.

The chain has TRBV4-2 and TRBJ2-1, with TRBD2 matching 10 bases. In germline, CDR1 is LGHNA, CDR2 YNFKEQ. J gave up 2 bases and V 4 bases, and 5 bases lay outside the gene matches. The CDR3 spans 16 residues. CDR3 residues: CASSRTAGGAYNEQFF. DNA for the CDR3: TGTGCCAGCAGCCGGACAGCGGGGGGGGCCTACAATGAGCAGTTCTTC.